This is a list of T cell receptor beta chains from one sample in a study of blood T cell repertoires in COVID-19. The method was immunoSEQ multiplex PCR; TCRdb's version includes in-frame clones alone and lacks a portion of them. The sample holds about 150,000 clones, roughly four fifths seen once. Sequencing was carried out using peripheral blood. These receptors originate from a woman in her fifties or sixties with COVID-19, enrolled during active disease. CDR3s include the opening cysteine and the closing phenylalanine or tryptophan. The D gene is left open where the match is weak. Clone size is stated in some rows and not others, as once, few, many or a class when expanded.

D	size	V	J	CDR3	DNA
.	.	TRBV28	TRBJ1-2	CASSPDSYGYTF	TGTGCCAGCAGCCCGGACAGCTATGGCTACACCTTC
.	.	TRBV5-1	TRBJ1-3	CASSLVTGSGNTIYF	TGCGCCAGCAGCTTGGTGACAGGATCTGGAAACACCATATATTTT
.	.	TRBV27	TRBJ2-3	CASSPPPRRSGDTQYF	TGTGCCAGCTCCCCGCCCCCGCGTAGGTCGGGAGATACGCAGTATTTT
TRBD1	.	TRBV3-1/TRBV3-2	TRBJ1-5	CASSQGQGEDQPQHF	TGTGCCAGCAGCCAAGGACAGGGAGAGGATCAGCCCCAGCATTTT
TRBD1	.	TRBV7-6	TRBJ2-1	CASSLLGQSSYNEQFF	TGTGCCAGCAGCTTACTGGGACAGAGCTCCTACAATGAGCAGTTCTTC
TRBD2	.	TRBV15	TRBJ2-1	CATSRGRGTSTNEQFF	TGTGCCACCAGCAGGGGTAGGGGGACTAGCACTAATGAGCAGTTCTTC
.	.	TRBV12-5	TRBJ1-5	CASGLAVGGPAWSPQHF	TGTGCTAGTGGTTTGGCGGTTGGCGGGCCCGCTTGGTCGCCCCAGCATTTT
.	.	TRBV4-1	TRBJ1-4	CASSRQAGIEKLFF	TGCGCCAGCAGCCGACAGGCGGGCATTGAAAAACTGTTTTTT
.	.	TRBV5-1	TRBJ1-2	CASSSSYGYGYTF	TGCGCCAGCAGCTCCTCTTACGGCTATGGCTACACCTTC
.	.	TRBV6-5	TRBJ1-2	CASRILYRDNYGYTF	TGTGCCAGCAGGATTTTATACAGGGATAACTATGGCTACACCTTC
.	.	TRBV12-1	TRBJ2-5	CASSSPAGGPKETQYF	TGTGCCAGCAGCTCCCCAGCGGGGGGGCCGAAAGAGACCCAGTACTTC
.	.	TRBV5-1	TRBJ1-5	CASSLAGDQPQHF	TGCGCCAGCAGTCTGGCAGGGGACCAGCCCCAGCATTTT
.	.	TRBV11-2	TRBJ2-2	CASSLGGRLNTGELFF	TGTGCCAGCAGCTTAGGGGGGCGACTAAACACCGGGGAGCTGTTTTTT
TRBD1	.	TRBV3-1/TRBV3-2	TRBJ1-1	CASSQGTGGYTEAFF	TGTGCCAGCAGCCAGGGGACAGGGGGCTACACTGAAGCTTTCTTT
TRBD2	.	TRBV19	TRBJ2-1	CASSPIGSGNHNEQFF	TGTGCCAGTAGTCCAATTGGTAGCGGGAACCACAATGAGCAGTTCTTC
.	.	TRBV19	TRBJ2-3	CASSRTITGRGTDTQYF	TGTGCCAGTAGTCGGACCATTACAGGGAGGGGCACAGATACGCAGTATTTT
TRBD1	.	TRBV12-3/TRBV12-4	TRBJ1-1	CASREVQGTEAFF	TGTGCCAGCAGGGAGGTACAGGGGACTGAAGCTTTCTTT
TRBD1	.	TRBV5-1	TRBJ2-2	CASSLRQGDRTGELFF	TGCGCCAGCAGCTTGCGACAGGGGGATCGGACCGGGGAGCTGTTTTTT
TRBD1	.	TRBV5-1	TRBJ1-5	CASSGGTGGGQPQHF	TGCGCCAGCAGCGGCGGGACAGGGGGAGGTCAGCCCCAGCATTTT
TRBD1	.	TRBV19	TRBJ1-3	CASSKGQPTGNTIYF	TGTGCCAGTAGTAAGGGACAGCCTACTGGAAACACCATATATTTT
.	few	TRBV6-1	TRBJ2-1	CASSEGWRGEQFF	TGTGCCAGCAGTGAAGGATGGCGGGGTGAGCAGTTCTTC
.	.	TRBV7-8	TRBJ1-3	CASSPPRALSGNTIYF	TGTGCCAGCAGCCCTCCCAGGGCTCTCTCTGGAAACACCATATATTTT
TRBD1	.	TRBV10-3	TRBJ1-6	CAISVTGVNSPLHF	TGTGCCATCAGTGTGACAGGGGTTAATTCACCCCTCCACTTT
TRBD1	.	TRBV6-6	TRBJ1-6	CASTAPDRAGSPLHF	TGTGCCAGCACCGCCCCGGACAGGGCGGGCTCACCCCTCCACTTT
TRBD2	.	TRBV24-1	TRBJ2-1	CATRTGGGANEQFF	TGTGCCACCAGGACGGGCGGGGGGGCCAATGAGCAGTTCTTC
.	.	TRBV7-9	TRBJ1-2	CASSFSAITDGYTF	TGTGCCAGCAGCTTTTCTGCGATTACGGATGGCTACACCTTC
TRBD2	once	TRBV2	TRBJ2-1	CASSELPTSGGAGPGRDEQFF	TGTGCCAGCAGCGAACTTCCGACTAGCGGGGGGGCCGGACCAGGGAGGGATGAGCAGTTCTTC
TRBD1	.	TRBV14	TRBJ1-6	CASSPTTGANSPLHF	TGTGCCAGCAGCCCAACGACAGGGGCAAATTCACCCCTCCACTTT
TRBD2	.	TRBV27	TRBJ2-7	CASSLWGLAGSYEQYF	TGTGCCAGCAGTTTGTGGGGACTAGCGGGCTCCTACGAGCAGTACTTC
.	.	TRBV12-3/TRBV12-4	TRBJ1-2	CASTINRVDGYTF	TGTGCCAGCACTATCAACAGGGTCGATGGCTACACCTTC
TRBD1	.	TRBV5-1	TRBJ1-1	CASSSRQGRSTEAFF	TGCGCCAGCAGCTCCCGACAGGGGAGAAGCACTGAAGCTTTCTTT
.	.	TRBV7-9	TRBJ1-5	CASSSPGQAGNQPQHF	TGTGCCAGCAGCTCACCCGGCCAGGCGGGGAATCAGCCCCAGCATTTT
TRBD2	once	TRBV6-5	TRBJ2-7	CASSTTSGIYEQYF	TGTGCCAGCAGTACGACTAGCGGGATCTACGAGCAGTACTTC
.	.	TRBV24-1	TRBJ1-2	CATEGDYGYTF	TGTGCCACCGAGGGGGACTATGGCTACACCTTC
TRBD1	.	TRBV19	TRBJ1-5	CASSKDRATPQHF	TGTGCCAGTAGTAAGGACAGGGCGACGCCCCAGCATTTT
TRBD1	.	TRBV6-5	TRBJ2-5	CASSYVGQGMETQYF	TGTGCCAGCAGTTACGTGGGACAGGGGATGGAGACCCAGTACTTC
.	.	TRBV6-5	TRBJ1-6	CASSYVTENSPLHF	TGTGCCAGCAGTTATGTGACAGAGAATTCACCCCTCCACTTT
TRBD1	.	TRBV30	TRBJ1-2	CAWRGRDRGRGGYTF	TGTGCCTGGAGAGGACGGGACAGGGGGCGCGGTGGCTACACCTTC
TRBD1	.	TRBV12-5	TRBJ2-3	CASGSGQFSDTQYF	TGTGCTAGTGGTTCGGGACAGTTTTCAGATACGCAGTATTTT
TRBD1	.	TRBV7-2	TRBJ2-1	CASSLVGYRTGAQGEQFF	TGTGCCAGCAGCTTAGTGGGGTACAGGACAGGGGCACAGGGTGAGCAGTTCTTC
TRBD1	.	TRBV27	TRBJ1-2	CASRGQDNYGYTF	TGTGCCAGCAGGGGACAGGATAACTATGGCTACACCTTC
.	.	TRBV6-1	TRBJ1-5	CASSEQEGAQPQHF	TGTGCCAGCAGTGAACAGGAGGGCGCTCAGCCCCAGCATTTT
.	.	TRBV6-5	TRBJ2-3	CASSYQGPSTDTQYF	TGTGCCAGCAGTTACCAGGGGCCTAGCACAGATACGCAGTATTTT
.	.	TRBV9	TRBJ1-3	CASSATWGSAGNTIYF	TGTGCCAGCAGCGCGACGTGGGGTAGCGCTGGAAACACCATATATTTT
.	.	TRBV14	TRBJ2-7	CASSQGLRFYEQYF	TGTGCCAGCAGCCAAGGCCTACGATTCTACGAGCAGTACTTC
TRBD1	.	TRBV18	TRBJ1-1	CASSPSTGMGTEAFF	TGTGCCAGCTCACCCTCGACAGGGATGGGCACTGAAGCTTTCTTT
.	many	TRBV10-3	TRBJ1-2	CAIRDTSNYGYTF	TGTGCCATCAGGGACACCTCTAACTATGGCTACACCTTC
.	.	TRBV3-1/TRBV3-2	TRBJ1-1	CASSHTGQPFEAFF	TGTGCCAGCAGCCACACCGGACAGCCTTTTGAAGCTTTCTTT
TRBD1	.	TRBV2	TRBJ2-5	CASSVGAGGAETQYF	TGTGCCAGCAGTGTTGGGGCAGGGGGCGCAGAGACCCAGTACTTC
TRBD1	.	TRBV30	TRBJ1-5	CAWSKHPGQDQPQHF	TGTGCCTGGAGTAAACACCCGGGACAGGATCAGCCCCAGCATTTT
TRBD2	.	TRBV24-1	TRBJ2-3	CATSDLAGGVTDTQYF	TGTGCCACCAGTGACCTCGCGGGGGGGGTCACAGATACGCAGTATTTT
.	.	TRBV9	TRBJ1-6	CASSDPEGQRHNSPLHF	TGTGCCAGCAGCGACCCAGAAGGACAGCGCCATAATTCACCCCTCCACTTT
TRBD1	.	TRBV27	TRBJ1-6	CASSSWTGVNNSPLHF	TGTGCCAGCAGTTCATGGACAGGGGTAAACAATTCACCCCTCCACTTT
TRBD1	.	TRBV5-1	TRBJ2-1	CASSLRTGWNEQFF	TGCGCCAGCAGCTTAAGGACAGGGTGGAATGAGCAGTTCTTC